This T cell receptor (beta chain) was recovered during a study of blood T cell repertoires in COVID-19. Sequenced by immunoSEQ multiplex PCR; TCRdb stores in-frame clones only, minus some. In the table there are around 97,000 clones, roughly 85% of which are singletons. The CDR3 is 15 residues long. The ends were cut back, 1 base at V and 8 bases at J, with 13 bases in the middle. Germline loops: CDR1 KGHDR, CDR2 SFDVKD. The rearrangement joins TRBV24-1 to TRBJ1-4; D may be TRBD1 (5 bases). Source material: peripheral blood. This receptor was taken from a man in his fifties in a cohort sampled during active COVID-19. The CDR3: CATSDLEGGAEKLFF. The CDR3 coding sequence is TGTGCCACCAGTGATTTAGAAGGAGGGGCAGAAAAACTGTTTTTT.